Each of the 30 T cell receptor beta chains below was sequenced from the same sample in a study of cytomegalovirus exposure and HLA in healthy donors. The study ran its PCR with 60 Vbeta and 13 Jbeta primers. Profiled with immunoSEQ multiplex PCR; TCRdb holds only in-frame clones, not every one. The data show 180,000 or so clones, with 77% seen just once and about 1.5% held by the top ten. Sequenced material: PBMCs. These receptors all come from a man younger than 30 in good health and CMV-seronegative.

The J gene is TRBJ1-6, the V gene TRBV7-2, with D unresolved. The germline V gene encodes CDR1 SGHTA and CDR2 FQGNSA. The CDR3 loop spans 13 amino acids. The V end was cut by 4 bases, the J end by 7 bases, with 8 bases between. CDR3 coding DNA: TGTGCCAGCAGCTACAGTCGGAATTCACCCCTCCACTTT. Residues: CASSYSRNSPLHF.

The chain employs TRBV7-9 and TRBJ2-7, with TRBD2 identical over 7 bases. Germline-derived CDR1 and CDR2 are SEHNR and FQNEAQ (reference sequence). CDR3 length: 14 residues. Trimming at V came to 6 bases and at J to 0 bases, leaving 5 bases not matched to a gene. The CDR3 region is CASSREGGSYEQYF. The CDR3 DNA sequence: TGTGCCAGCAGTAGGGAGGGAGGCTCCTACGAGCAGTACTTC.

There are a few counts of this clone. V is TRBV7-3 and J is TRBJ2-3, with 7 bases fitting TRBD2. Germline V CDR1 and CDR2: SGHTA, FQGTGA. This CDR3 spans 18 amino acids. V was clipped by 1 base and J by 4 bases; unmatched bases: 14. The CDR3 reads CASSLKGQTSRVADTQYF. Written as DNA, the CDR3 is TGTGCCAGCAGCTTAAAAGGCCAGACTAGCCGAGTGGCAGATACGCAGTATTTT.

The V gene is TRBV2, the J gene TRBJ2-7, with D unclear. The CDR3 contains 15 residues. CDR1 and CDR2 (germline): SNHLY, FYNNEI. Trimming took 0 bases from V and 2 from J, leaving 11 bases between them. CDR3 protein: CASSEAWQATYEQYF. In DNA, the CDR3 is TGTGCCAGCAGTGAAGCATGGCAGGCCACCTACGAGCAGTACTTC.

Regarding this clone: One junction end disagrees with the germline gene, perhaps due to a read error. In DNA, the CDR3 is TGTGCCAGCAGCTCTAATTCCGGGGTTATGATCTTC. Protein: CASSSNSGVMIF. The genes are TRBV7-9 and TRBJ2-1, with D possibly matching TRBD2 (5 bases). The length of the CDR3 is 12 residues. Germline CDR1 and CDR2: SEHNR and FQNEAQ (reference sequence).

V gene TRBV7-9 combines with J gene TRBJ2-2; D unresolved. The CDR3 runs 13 residues. CDR1 SEHNR and CDR2 FQNEAQ come from the germline V gene (reference sequence). The germline V and J ends were trimmed by 5 bases and 1 base, with 5 bases remaining between them. The chain's CDR3 is CASSAGNTGELFF. CDR3 coding DNA: TGTGCCAGCAGCGCAGGGAACACCGGGGAGCTGTTTTTT.

This clone has just one count. The chain is built from TRBV27 and TRBJ1-5; no reliable D call. Germline V CDR1 and CDR2: MNHEY, SMNVEV (reference sequence). Trimming removed 1 base from V and 6 bases from J, with 22 bases in between. The CDR3 runs to 18 residues. The CDR3 nucleotides read TGTGCCAGCAGTTTATTGCCCTCGACCGGCCCCGGGAGTCAGCCCCAGCATTTT. Its protein is CASSLLPSTGPGSQPQHF.

DNA for the CDR3: TGTGCCAGCAGCGCCAGACAGGGGCGGAACACCGGGGAGCTGTTTTTT. Protein product: CASSARQGRNTGELFF. The chain has TRBV9 and TRBJ2-2, with 8 bases lining up with TRBD1. The CDR3 spans 16 residues. Germline CDR1 reads SGDLS; CDR2 reads YYNGEE. V shed 3 bases and J 1 base; nucleotides not matched to a gene: 5.

The chain combines TRBV6-1 with TRBJ2-5; D gene ambiguous. CDR1 and CDR2 (germline): MNHNS, SASEGT. The CDR3 has 13 residues. The ends were cut back, 2 bases at V and 3 bases at J, with 7 bases in the middle. CDR3 amino acids: CASSESEKETQYF. The CDR3 DNA reads as TGTGCCAGCAGTGAATCGGAGAAAGAGACCCAGTACTTC.

J is TRBJ2-3 and V is TRBV4-3, with 8 bases matching TRBD1. V lost 1 base, J lost 5 bases, and 2 bases stayed unmatched. The CDR3 runs 14 residues. Germline CDR1 reads LGHNA; CDR2 reads YSLEER. CDR3 residues: CASSQAGGVDTQYF. The CDR3 nucleotides read TGCGCCAGCAGCCAAGCAGGGGGCGTAGATACGCAGTATTTT.

The rearrangement links TRBV7-2 to TRBJ1-2; tentatively, D is TRBD1 (5 bases). The CDR3 consists of 17 residues. V lost 5 bases and J lost 2, with 21 bases in between. Germline loops: CDR1 SGHTA, CDR2 FQGNSA. The CDR3 DNA reads as TGTGCCAGCAGCGGAATTAGGACGGGGGTACCCAACTATGGCTACACCTTC. The encoded protein is CASSGIRTGVPNYGYTF.

This clone was seen a single time. The chain couples TRBV27 to TRBJ1-6; no firm D call. Trimming cost V 7 bases and J 10 bases, with 11 bases left between them. The CDR3 contains 12 residues. The germline V gene has CDR1 MNHEY and CDR2 SMNVEV (reference sequence). Here the CDR3 reads CASKKRDSPLHF. In DNA form, the CDR3 reads TGTGCCAGCAAGAAGCGAGACTCACCCCTCCACTTT.

There are a few counts of this clone. The chain uses TRBV7-2 and TRBJ2-7, with 12 positions matching TRBD2. Germline CDR1 SGHTA, CDR2 FQGNSA. V shed 2 bases, J shed 5 bases, and the junction held 7 bases outside the gene matches. CDR3 length: 16 residues. Here the CDR3 reads CASSLTTSGRSHEQYF. The CDR3 DNA reads as TGTGCCAGCAGCTTAACGACTAGCGGGAGATCCCACGAGCAGTACTTC.

This clone was detected only once. V gene TRBV29-1 combines with J gene TRBJ2-3; tentative D call: TRBD2 (5 bases). This CDR3 has 14 residues. From germline, CDR1 is SQVTM and CDR2 ANQGSEA. Trimming pared 5 bases from V and 3 bases from J, leaving 15 bases between. DNA of the CDR3: TGCAGCGTTTATCGGGGAAGTATGACAGATACGCAGTATTTT. It is translated as CSVYRGSMTDTQYF.

The chain joins TRBV6-4 to TRBJ2-5; 12 bases agree with TRBD2. This CDR3 comprises 17 residues. After removal of 4 bases from V and 5 bases from J, the junction contained 11 bases not matched to a gene. The germline CDR1 and CDR2 sequences are MRHNA and SNTAGT. This chain's CDR3 is CASSATEPSGRGETQYF. CDR3 coding DNA: TGTGCCAGCAGTGCCACCGAGCCTAGCGGGAGGGGGGAGACCCAGTACTTC.

The J gene is TRBJ2-7, the V gene TRBV7-9, with a tentative D call TRBD2 (5 bases). V lost 2 bases and J lost 0, with 8 bases in between. This CDR3 is 14 amino acids long. Germline CDR1 reads SEHNR; CDR2 reads FQNEAQ (reference sequence). This chain's CDR3 is CASSLPGISYEQYF. Written as DNA, the CDR3 is TGTGCCAGCAGCTTACCGGGGATCTCCTACGAGCAGTACTTC.

The table lists this clone with a count of one. The rearrangement joins TRBV29-1 to TRBJ1-1; 9 nucleotides match TRBD1. The germline V gene encodes CDR1 SQVTM and CDR2 ANQGSEA. The J segment lost 1 base and the V segment lost 6 bases, leaving 3 bases of the junction unmatched. The CDR3 is 13 residues long. CDR3 DNA: TGCAGCGTACGACAGGGGGGGAACACTGAAGCTTTCTTT. It specifies CSVRQGGNTEAFF. The entire variable domain, with the rest obtained from reference TRBV29-1 and TRBJ1-1, is as follows: SAVISQKPSRDICQRGTSLTIQCQVDSQVTMMFWYRQQPGQSLTLIATANQGSEATYESGFVIDKFPISRPNLTFSTLTVSNMSPEDSSIYLCSVRQGGNTEAFFGQGTRLTVV.

The chain joins TRBV27 to TRBJ1-1; TRBD1 matches at 7 bases. The CDR3 loop spans 17 amino acids. V was clipped by 5 bases and J by 0 bases; unmatched bases: 12. Germline CDR1 reads MNHEY; CDR2 reads SMNVEV (reference sequence). This CDR3 is CASSPRGLGALNTEAFF. In DNA form, the CDR3 reads TGTGCCAGCAGTCCGAGGGGGCTTGGGGCGCTGAACACTGAAGCTTTCTTT.

The chain links TRBV7-9 to TRBJ1-1; possibly TRBD1 for D (6 bases). The CDR3 covers 14 residues. In germline, CDR1 is SEHNR, CDR2 FQNEAQ (reference sequence). Trimming cost V 5 bases and J 1 base, with 11 bases left between them. Here the CDR3 DNA reads TGTGCCAGCAGCAGAGACAGGCCGAACACTGAAGCTTTCTTT. Protein product: CASSRDRPNTEAFF.

The CDR3 bases are TGTGCCAGCAGCGTAGGGGGAGCGGGAGGCGGGGAGCTGTTTTTT. It yields the protein CASSVGGAGGGELFF. V and J are TRBV9 and TRBJ2-2; 9 bases match TRBD2. CDR3 length: 15 amino acids. The V segment lost 0 bases and the J segment 7 bases; nucleotides outside the gene matches: 4. Germline CDR1 is SGDLS and CDR2 is YYNGEE.

This clone was observed a single time. The J gene is TRBJ2-1, the V gene TRBV5-1, with D possibly matching TRBD1 (6 bases). The V gene's germline CDR1 is SGHRS and CDR2 YFSETQ. The V end lost 4 bases, the J end lost 0 bases, and 14 bases lay between the germline ends. The CDR3 spans 16 residues. As DNA, the CDR3 is TGCGCCAGCAGCCCATTGGGGGCCCTCTCCTACAATGAGCAGTTCTTC. Translating gives CASSPLGALSYNEQFF.

This clone came up a few times. A read error may produce the germline difference seen at one junction end. The rearrangement uses TRBV7-9 and TRBJ2-1, with D tentatively TRBD2 (5 bases). Germline V gene sequence: CDR1 SEHNR, CDR2 FQNEAQ (reference sequence). This CDR3 spans 18 amino acids. CDR3 sequence reads: CSSSLWLANARGYNEQFF. The CDR3, as DNA: TGTTCCAGCAGCTTGTGGCTAGCCAATGCTCGGGGCTACAATGAGCAGTTCTTC.

This chain connects TRBV30 to TRBJ1-6; TRBD1 might be the D (5 bases). V gave up 8 bases and J gave up 4 bases, with 15 bases separating them. In germline, CDR1 is GTSNPN, CDR2 SVGIG (reference sequence). CDR3 length equals 14 residues. The CDR3 sequence: CALGREGYNSPLHF. DNA for the CDR3: TGTGCCCTTGGCAGGGAAGGTTATAATTCACCCCTCCACTTT.

This rearrangement joins TRBV4-1 to TRBJ1-1, with 7 bases fitting TRBD1. V shed 6 bases and J 5 bases; nucleotides not matched to a gene: 18. This CDR3 is 17 amino acids long. In germline, CDR1 is MGHRA, CDR2 YSYEKL. CDR3 amino acids: CASSRGKQGGRVTEAFF. The DNA for the CDR3 is TGCGCCAGCAGTCGAGGGAAGCAGGGGGGAAGGGTTACTGAAGCTTTCTTT.

This chain joins TRBV30 and TRBJ2-7, with D perhaps TRBD2 (5 bases). From germline, CDR1 is GTSNPN and CDR2 SVGIG (reference sequence). The V gene lost 0 bases and the J gene lost 7 bases, with 13 bases spanning the gap. This CDR3 comprises 13 residues. The CDR3 is CAWSVIVPGEQYF. The CDR3 bases are TGTGCCTGGAGTGTAATAGTCCCGGGAGAGCAGTACTTC.

This rearrangement joins TRBV6-5 to TRBJ1-1, with D unclear. Trimming took 2 bases from V and 4 from J, leaving 8 bases between them. This CDR3 spans 13 amino acids. The germline gives CDR1 MNHEY, CDR2 SVGAGI. CDR3 nucleotides: TGTGCCAGCAGTTACGACACGCGCACTGAAGCTTTCTTT. Translation gives CASSYDTRTEAFF.

The chain is built from TRBV9 and TRBJ2-7; no clear D gene. CDR1 and CDR2 (germline): SGDLS, YYNGEE. There are 15 residues in the CDR3. V shed 0 bases and J shed 9 bases, with 19 bases lying between them. The CDR3 nucleotides are TGTGCCAGCAGCGTAGGTCAGTTTGAGGTAGGCCTGCAGTACTTC. Translation gives CASSVGQFEVGLQYF.

This clone was counted a single time. The chain combines TRBV18 with TRBJ2-7, with D perhaps matching TRBD2 (5 bases). The V end lost 3 bases, the J end lost 3 bases, and 15 bases lay between the germline ends. The CDR3 is 15 amino acids. Germline CDR1 is KGHSH and CDR2 is LQKENI. CDR3 DNA sequence: TGTGCCAGCTCACCCTACACCGGGATTAACTACGAGCAGTACTTC. Its translation is CASSPYTGINYEQYF.

This clone was seen a handful of times. V is TRBV4-1 and J is TRBJ1-1, with 7 positions matching TRBD1. This CDR3 has 12 residues. Germline lookup yields CDR1 MGHRA and CDR2 YSYEKL. Losses at the gene ends were 3 bases for V and 10 bases for J; bases not matched to a gene: 5. The CDR3 nucleotides read TGCGCCAGCAGCCATGACAGGGCCACAGCTTTCTTT. It translates to CASSHDRATAFF.

The chain couples TRBV7-8 to TRBJ1-3; TRBD1 might be the D (6 bases). Trimming pared 2 bases from V and 0 bases from J, leaving 11 bases between. The CDR3 runs to 16 residues. The germline V gene has CDR1 SGHVS and CDR2 FQNEAQ. The CDR3 nucleotides read TGTGCCAGCAGCTTACCTGGACAGACCTCTGGAAACACCATATATTTT. It translates to CASSLPGQTSGNTIYF.